One and the same sample provided the 19 T cell receptor beta chains below, sequenced in a study of T cell repertoires in aging, cancer and after chemotherapy. Rearranged V-D-J TRB sequences were amplified with a mixed TRB-A/B primer pool. One entry per CDR3 protein, called by TCRdb with MiXCR from the multiplex PCR reads. Of approximately 11,000 distinct CDR3 sequences listed, roughly a third are singletons. The template was genomic DNA from peripheral blood, not RNA. The sequenced sample was blood. These receptors all stem from a human donor in good health.

V and J are TRBV6-6 and TRBJ1-5; no clear D gene. CDR3 length equals 14 residues. Trimming left V 2 bases short and J 5 bases short, with 10 bases between. Germline values: CDR1 MNHNY, CDR2 SVGAGI (reference sequence). This CDR3 is CASSYRSIDQPQHF. As DNA, the CDR3 is TGTGCCAGCAGTTACCGCAGTATAGATCAGCCCCAGCATTTT.

This chain uses TRBV28 with TRBJ2-7; D remains unclear. CDR1 is MDHEN, CDR2 SYDVKM, per germline. The CDR3 is made up of 12 amino acids. The V gene lost 3 bases and the J gene lost 5 bases, with 8 bases spanning the gap. CDR3 nucleotide sequence: TGTGCCAGCAGTTTCCCCTCTGACGAGCAGTACTTC. It translates to CASSFPSDEQYF.

CDR3: CASSPELGQGNFANYGYTF. In DNA, the CDR3 is TGTGCCAGCAGCCCCGAGTTGGGACAGGGAAATTTTGCTAACTATGGCTACACCTTC. The rearrangement uses TRBV7-9 and TRBJ1-2; 9 bases are shared with TRBD1. The CDR3 is made up of 19 amino acids. The germline CDR1 and CDR2 sequences are SEHNR and FQNEAQ (reference sequence). The V and J ends lost 5 bases and 0 bases, in that order; junction bases with no gene match: 16. Looking up the rest from reference TRBV7-9 and TRBJ1-2 gives the full variable domain: DTGVSQNPRHKITKRGQNVTFRCDPISEHNRLYWYRQTLGQGPEFLTYFQNEAQLEKSRLLSDRFSAERPKGSFSTLEIQRTEQGDSAMYLCASSPELGQGNFANYGYTFGSGTRLTVV.

This clonotype is categorized as medium-sized (0.01 to 0.1%). The chain employs TRBV29-1 and TRBJ2-2, with TRBD1 matching over 9 bases. CDR3 length equals 14 residues. Trimming removed 7 bases from V and 2 bases from J; junction bases left unmatched: 5. The germline CDR1 and CDR2 sequences are SQVTM and ANQGSEA. The CDR3 nucleotides are TGCAGCGCATCACAGGGGGCAAACACCGGGGAGCTGTTTTTT. As protein: CSASQGANTGELFF.

V and J are TRBV10-3 and TRBJ1-5; weak D call: TRBD1 (6 bases). The CDR3 is made up of 16 amino acids. The germline V and J ends were trimmed by 10 bases and 3 bases, with 22 bases remaining between them. Germline CDR1 and CDR2: ENHRY and SYGVKD. The CDR3 nucleotides read TGTGCCAGCCGGGTTGGGGGGGCCCTCTCCAATCAGCCCCAGCATTTT. This gives the protein CASRVGGALSNQPQHF.

The chain has TRBV18 and TRBJ1-2; D perhaps matches TRBD1 (5 bases). V lost 3 bases, J lost 6 bases, and 29 bases lay in between. The CDR3 is 19 amino acids. CDR1 KGHSH and CDR2 LQKENI come from the germline V gene. Written as DNA, the CDR3 is TGTGCCAGCTCACCTCGACTCCTTATACCGGGAGGGGCAGACGATGGCTACACCTTC. Amino acid sequence: CASSPRLLIPGGADDGYTF.

The rearrangement uses TRBV6-1 and TRBJ2-1; 10 nucleotides match TRBD2. The germline gives CDR1 MNHNS, CDR2 SASEGT. The CDR3 sequence is 14 residues long. V lost 7 bases to trimming and J lost 3 bases; unmatched junction nucleotides: 3. CDR3 loop: CASTASGSYNEQFF. The CDR3 nucleotides are TGTGCCAGCACGGCTAGCGGGAGCTACAATGAGCAGTTCTTC.

This clonotype is medium-sized by share. The rearrangement joins TRBV29-1 to TRBJ2-7; D might be TRBD2 (6 bases). V lost 3 bases and J 2 bases, leaving 11 bases between the germline ends. The germline CDR1 and CDR2 sequences are SQVTM and ANQGSEA. CDR3 length equals 13 residues. This CDR3 is CSVDSRGTYEQYF. For the CDR3, the DNA is TGCAGCGTTGATTCCCGGGGGACCTACGAGCAGTACTTC.

This clonotype is medium-sized by share. This chain connects TRBV6-5 to TRBJ2-2, with D possibly TRBD1 on 5 matching bases. Germline loops: CDR1 MNHEY, CDR2 SVGAGI. CDR3 length: 14 amino acids. V was clipped by 7 bases and J by 3 bases, with 12 bases between them. The CDR3 region has the DNA TGTGCCAGCACCCAAAGCAGGGACACCGGGGAGCTGTTTTTT. Its translation is CASTQSRDTGELFF.

This clonotype was found a few times. The chain combines TRBV19 with TRBJ2-7; D is ambiguous. Germline V gives CDR1 LNHDA, CDR2 SQIVND (reference sequence). This CDR3 is built from 16 residues. V lost 3 bases, J lost 5 bases, and 20 bases lay in between. In DNA, the CDR3 is TGTGCCAGTAGTATCTCCCCTGTCGGCTCGGCCAACGAGCAGTACTTC. As protein: CASSISPVGSANEQYF.

This clonotype has more than one count but fewer than ten. This chain joins TRBV27 and TRBJ1-1; a weak D match, TRBD1 (5 bases). The germline gives CDR1 MNHEY, CDR2 SMNVEV (reference sequence). The germline V and J ends were trimmed by 8 bases and 1 base, with 14 bases remaining between them. This CDR3 is 14 amino acids long. The CDR3: CASGIGTGNTEAFF. DNA of the CDR3: TGTGCCAGCGGTATCGGGACGGGGAACACTGAAGCTTTCTTT.

This clonotype turned up a few times. This sequence joins TRBV27 and TRBJ1-2, with a weak D call TRBD1 (5 bases). CDR3 length: 14 residues. V lost 4 bases and J 8 bases, leaving 17 bases between the germline ends. Germline CDR1 MNHEY, CDR2 SMNVEV (reference sequence). The CDR3 spells CASSSLIPRTGYTF. The CDR3, as DNA: TGTGCCAGCAGTTCCCTAATCCCCCGGACAGGCTACACCTTC.

This clonotype is labeled medium-sized (0.01 to 0.1%). This chain joins TRBV19 and TRBJ2-1, with 10 bases lining up with TRBD2. The germline V gene encodes CDR1 LNHDA and CDR2 SQIVND (reference sequence). After removal of 3 bases from V and 3 bases from J, the junction contained 2 bases not matched to a gene. This CDR3 is built from 15 residues. The CDR3 DNA reads as TGTGCCAGTAGTATCGGACTAGCGGTCTACAATGAGCAGTTCTTC. The encoded protein is CASSIGLAVYNEQFF.

This rearrangement joins TRBV12-3 or TRBV12-4 to TRBJ1-2; maybe TRBD1 (5 bases). The CDR3 is made up of 13 amino acids. V was cut by 3 bases and J by 8 bases, with 13 bases left in between. The CDR3: CASSFAPGRGYTF. The CDR3, as DNA: TGTGCCAGCAGTTTTGCGCCAGGGAGAGGCTACACCTTC.

This chain links TRBV5-1 with TRBJ2-1; possibly TRBD2 for D (7 bases). CDR1 and CDR2 from the germline V gene are SGHRS and YFSETQ. V shed 2 bases and J shed 7 bases, with 10 bases lying between them. CDR3 length equals 13 residues. The CDR3 loop reads CASSFRGANEQFF. The CDR3 bases are TGCGCCAGCAGCTTCCGGGGGGCAAATGAGCAGTTCTTC.

This chain links TRBV27 with TRBJ2-7; tentatively, D is TRBD1 or TRBD2 (6 bases each). The germline gives CDR1 MNHEY, CDR2 SMNVEV (reference sequence). The CDR3 totals 15 residues. V was pared by 1 base and J by 3 bases, with 13 bases between. The CDR3 loop reads CASSLYRGLLYEQYF. The CDR3 nucleotides read TGTGCCAGCAGTTTATACCGGGGGCTCCTCTACGAGCAGTACTTC.

The genes are TRBV27 and TRBJ1-5; possible D gene TRBD1, 5 bases. Trimming stripped 5 bases from V and 2 bases from J, with 13 bases between. This CDR3 contains 15 residues. Germline V lookup: CDR1 MNHEY, CDR2 SMNVEV (reference sequence). CDR3 in amino acids: CASSPEWGGNQPQHF. CDR3 coding DNA: TGTGCCAGCAGTCCTGAATGGGGCGGCAATCAGCCCCAGCATTTT.

The V call is TRBV5-5, the J call TRBJ1-5, with 8 bases matching TRBD1. This CDR3 comprises 16 residues. CDR1 and CDR2 (germline): SGHKS, YYEKEE (reference sequence). V was pared by 3 bases and J by 6 bases, with 11 bases of the junction left unmatched. CDR3 sequence (DNA): TGTGCCAGCAGCTCCGACAGGGGAGCGGTTGGTCAGCCCCAGCATTTT. It translates to CASSSDRGAVGQPQHF.

V is TRBV6-1 and J is TRBJ2-7; D is unresolved. Germline lookup yields CDR1 MNHNS and CDR2 SASEGT. V lost 5 bases and J 0 bases, leaving 11 bases between the germline ends. CDR3 length: 14 amino acids. DNA for the CDR3: TGTGCCAGCAGTCTCACGGCATACTCCTACGAGCAGTACTTC. Translating it yields CASSLTAYSYEQYF.